The 2 T cell receptor beta chains given below trace back to one sample, sequenced in a study of shared clonotypes between healthy human individuals. TCRdb's table, derived via immunoSEQ multiplex PCR, lists solely in-frame clones and lacks some. The sample shows 950,000 to 1,100,000 clones, around 78% of them seen only once. The specimen was memory CD4+ T cells from PBMCs. Sample subset: CD45RA-negative fraction. The receptors derive from a man in his late teens or twenties in good health. Some clones in this sample may be carry-over from other donors' samples.

The chain is built from TRBV5-1 and TRBJ1-6, with D perhaps matching TRBD1 (5 bases). The CDR3 is made up of 14 amino acids. Between the trimmed V and J ends, which lost 1 base and 10 bases, there was a span of 12 bases. Per germline, CDR1 SGHRS and CDR2 YFSETQ. This CDR3 is CASSLPEDSSPLHF. In nucleotides, the CDR3 is TGCGCCAGCAGCTTGCCCGAAGACAGCTCACCCCTCCACTTT.

The chain combines TRBV18 with TRBJ2-3, with 10 bases that match TRBD1. Looked up from germline, CDR1 is KGHSH and CDR2 is LQKENI. The CDR3 spans 16 residues. Germline trimming cut 0 bases from V and 2 bases from J; bases unmatched to any gene: 2. CDR3 DNA: TGTGCCAGCTCACCACCGGGACAGGGGTTCACAGATACGCAGTATTTT. Amino acid sequence: CASSPPGQGFTDTQYF.